A selection of T cell receptor beta chains follows, all from one sample in a study of T cell responses to AZD1222 COVID-19 vaccine. Sequencing used immunoSEQ multiplex PCR; TCRdb keeps in-frame clones, though not all of them. This table has 70,000 to 95,000 clones, under 90% appearing once. The sequences come from peripheral blood, collected on day 0 of MenACWY control vaccination. The receptors derive from an adult in good health. Both conserved end residues are part of each CDR3. The D gene is left open where the match is weak. Some rows have no size entry. The others give once, few or many, or a class for an expanded clone.

j_call d_call clone_size v_call cdr3_aa cdr3_nt
TRBJ2-5 TRBD2 NA TRBV7-2 CASSGTSGGRETQYF TGTGCCAGCAGTGGGACTAGCGGGGGGCGGGAGACCCAGTACTTC
TRBJ2-5 TRBD1 NA TRBV7-9 CASSYGQGIETQYF TGTGCCAGCAGCTATGGACAGGGGATTGAGACCCAGTACTTC
TRBJ2-7 NA NA TRBV5-6 CASSLARIYEQYF TGTGCCAGCAGCTTGGCGAGAATCTACGAGCAGTACTTC
TRBJ1-1 NA NA TRBV7-9 CASNGHKNTEAFF TGTGCCAGCAACGGACACAAGAACACTGAAGCTTTCTTT
TRBJ2-3 NA NA TRBV19 CASSIDRGAEQYF TGTGCCAGTAGTATAGATCGCGGGGCTGAACAGTATTTT
TRBJ1-1 NA NA TRBV29-1 CSVHPRTQNTEAFF TGCAGCGTTCATCCCAGGACTCAAAACACTGAAGCTTTCTTT
TRBJ2-7 NA NA TRBV6-2/TRBV6-3 CASSRGMEGYEQYF TGTGCCAGCAGTAGGGGCATGGAAGGGTACGAGCAGTACTTC
TRBJ2-1 TRBD1 NA TRBV6-5 CASRGTGGRNEQFF TGTGCCAGCAGAGGGACAGGGGGCAGAAATGAGCAGTTCTTC
TRBJ1-2 TRBD1 NA TRBV5-1 CASSPDPGQGKGTSF TGCGCCAGCAGCCCAGACCCGGGACAGGGTAAAGGGACGTCCTTC
TRBJ1-5 NA NA TRBV6-5 CASRGSGNQPQHF TGTGCCAGCAGGGGCAGCGGCAATCAGCCCCAGCATTTT
TRBJ2-2 NA NA TRBV12-3/TRBV12-4 CASSLAGAGELFF TGTGCCAGCAGTTTAGCAGGGGCCGGGGAGCTGTTTTTT
TRBJ1-1 NA NA TRBV6-2/TRBV6-3 CASSYLANTEAFF TGTGCCAGCAGTTATTTAGCGAACACTGAAGCTTTCTTT
TRBJ1-2 NA NA TRBV19 CASRRQVLEGYTF TGTGCCAGTAGAAGACAGGTGCTGGAGGGCTACACCTTC
TRBJ1-6 NA NA TRBV27 CASSPDPSPRYNSPLHF TGTGCCAGCAGTCCTGACCCAAGCCCGAGATATAATTCACCCCTCCACTTT
TRBJ1-5 NA NA TRBV5-5 CASSLASGSNQPQHF TGTGCCAGCAGCTTGGCGTCAGGGAGCAATCAGCCCCAGCATTTT
TRBJ2-2 NA NA TRBV5-6 CASSFVGAGELFF TGTGCCAGCAGCTTTGTGGGAGCCGGGGAGCTGTTTTTT
TRBJ2-7 NA NA TRBV6-6 CASYRDKAYEQYF TGTGCCAGCTACCGGGACAAGGCCTACGAGCAGTACTTC
TRBJ1-2 NA few TRBV27 CASSLDGGYYGYTF TGTGCCAGCAGTTTAGACGGGGGGTACTATGGCTACACCTTC
TRBJ2-3 NA NA TRBV7-2 CASSLARPTDTQYF TGTGCCAGCAGCTTAGCGAGACCGACAGATACGCAGTATTTT
TRBJ2-5 TRBD2 NA TRBV18 CASSGGAGETQYF TGTGCCAGCTCCGGGGGGGCCGGAGAGACCCAGTACTTC
TRBJ2-3 TRBD1 NA TRBV4-1 CASSQVGQGRGTDTQYF TGCGCCAGCAGCCAAGTGGGACAGGGGAGGGGCACAGATACGCAGTATTTT
TRBJ1-5 NA NA TRBV6-5 CASSFSGGQPQHF TGTGCCAGCAGTTTTAGCGGGGGTCAGCCCCAGCATTTT
TRBJ2-7 TRBD1 NA TRBV11-2 CASSSVAGGIEQYF TGTGCCAGCAGCTCAGTGGCAGGGGGCATCGAGCAGTACTTC
TRBJ1-5 NA NA TRBV4-1 CASSPDGGYSNQPQHF TGCGCCAGCAGCCCTGACGGGGGTTATAGCAATCAGCCCCAGCATTTT
TRBJ2-4 TRBD1 NA TRBV11-3 CASREGPGGPTKNIQYF TGTGCCAGCAGGGAGGGGCCAGGGGGCCCTACCAAAAACATTCAGTACTTC
TRBJ2-3 TRBD2 NA TRBV7-2 CASSLVGTRLAGGYTQYF TGTGCCAGCAGCTTAGTTGGTACCAGACTAGCGGGGGGGTATACGCAGTATTTT
TRBJ1-4 NA NA TRBV12-3/TRBV12-4 CASSYGTEKLFF TGTGCCAGCAGTTACGGGACAGAAAAACTGTTTTTT